Sequencing of this TCR beta chain was carried out in a study of human T cells and chemical hapten exposure. Study as a whole: The variation in per-sample TCR yields arose mainly from small differences in pooled library volumes.

Germline V gene data show CDR1 as LGHNA and CDR2 as YSLEER. This CDR3 region has 16 residues. The germline V and J ends were trimmed by 0 bases and 4 bases, with 14 bases remaining between them. The time point: healthy volunteer bleed at 6 weeks. Total RNA extraction was carried out from unfractionated whole blood. The library gave individual cDNA molecules unique molecular identifiers. TCRdb itself ran the RACE reads through MiXCR, one entry per CDR3 protein. This sample has 65,000 to 95,000 distinct CDR3 sequences; 8.5% to 10% occur once, and the top ten carry about 1.5%. This clonotype originated in a female donor in good health. Some clones in this sample may be carry-over from other donors' samples. This chain uses TRBV4-3 with TRBJ2-3; the D is unclear. Material for sequencing was whole blood. The CDR3, as DNA: TGCGCCAGCAGCCAAGATGGTAACGATCAAGCAGATACGCAGTATTTT. Residues: CASSQDGNDQADTQYF.